The 32 T cell receptor beta chains below come from one sample, sequenced in a study of T cells in Graves' hyperthyroidism and ophthalmopathy (dated by TCRdb to the late 2010s). Libraries were built with multiplex PCR. This sample was sequenced with an Illumina HiSeq 2000. The TCR beta CDR3 regions were amplified from RNA transcripts. For the first round of RT-PCR on the TCR CDR3, the HTBI primer set was used together with the Qiagen OneStep RT-PCR kit. TCRdb reworked the public reads: Q25 trimming with fastp, MiXCR clone assembly, productive beta chains retained. Every entry covers one CDR3 protein and lists the most common genes and DNA from its rows. The sample data list about 640,000 distinct CDR3 sequences, and more than 20% of these were observed just once. The biggest ten clones account for more than 30% of the sample. Sequencing was done on a sample of blood. These TCRs come from a man younger than 40 with Graves' ophthalmopathy.

This clonotype has at least ten counts. The chain is built from TRBV7-3 and TRBJ2-7; 9 positions match TRBD1. The CDR3 totals 15 residues. Germline CDR1 and CDR2: SGHTA and FQGTGA. The junction had 8 bases not matched to a gene; V was cut back by 2 bases and J by 6 bases. The CDR3 bases are TGTGCCAGCAGCTTAGAAGGGACAGGGACGAGCGAGCAGTACTTC. As protein: CASSLEGTGTSEQYF.

The chain has TRBV4-1 and TRBJ2-4; TRBD1 matches at 7 bases. Germline V gives CDR1 MGHRA, CDR2 YSYEKL. CDR3 length equals 15 residues. Trimming removed 6 bases from V and 0 bases from J; junction bases left unmatched: 5. The CDR3 reads CASSSTGRAKNIQYF. The CDR3 DNA reads TGCGCCAGCAGTTCGACAGGGCGAGCCAAAAACATTCAGTACTTC.

The rearrangement links TRBV5-6 to TRBJ2-3; 11 nucleotides line up with TRBD2. This CDR3 has 16 residues. Germline CDR1 reads SGHDT; CDR2 reads YYEEEE. Trimming removed 3 bases from V and 2 bases from J; junction bases left unmatched: 5. The CDR3 reads CASSSELAGVTDTQYF. Here the CDR3 DNA reads TGTGCCAGCAGCTCGGAACTAGCGGGAGTCACAGATACGCAGTATTTT.

The chain combines TRBV9 with TRBJ2-2; no definite D call. Trimming left V 0 bases short and J 0 bases short, with 6 bases between. Germline values: CDR1 SGDLS, CDR2 YYNGEE. The CDR3 runs 15 residues. CDR3 residues: CASSVGPANTGELFF. The CDR3 DNA reads as TGTGCCAGCAGCGTAGGACCCGCGAACACCGGGGAGCTGTTTTTT.

The sample holds many counts of this clonotype. V is TRBV27 and J is TRBJ2-1; D is undetermined. This CDR3 is built from 13 residues. Deletions cut 4 bases from V and 6 bases from J, with 10 bases between. Germline V gene lookup returns CDR1 MNHEY and CDR2 SMNVEV (reference sequence). CDR3 nucleotide sequence: TGTGCCAGCAGTTCCTCGTCTTCCAATGAGCAGTTCTTC. Amino acids: CASSSSSSNEQFF.

This sequence joins TRBV4-2 and TRBJ2-7; 10 positions agree with TRBD2. Germline V CDR1 and CDR2: LGHNA, YNFKEQ. Losses at the gene ends were 0 bases for V and 7 bases for J; bases not matched to a gene: 6. There are 15 residues in the CDR3. CDR3 DNA sequence: TGTGCCAGCAGCCAAGATCAAAGCGGGAGGGGGGAGCAGTACTTC. Amino acid sequence: CASSQDQSGRGEQYF.

The chain combines TRBV10-3 with TRBJ1-6, with D unresolved. The germline V and J ends were trimmed by 5 bases and 6 bases, with 11 bases remaining between them. The CDR3 runs 14 residues. Looked up from germline, CDR1 is ENHRY and CDR2 is SYGVKD. The CDR3 is CAISQTAINSPLHF. The CDR3 DNA reads TGTGCCATCAGTCAGACGGCCATTAATTCACCCCTCCACTTT.

This clonotype turned up a few times. V and J are TRBV30 and TRBJ2-5; D not certain. V lost 8 bases, J lost 5 bases, and 21 bases lay in between. The CDR3 spans 14 residues. Germline CDR1 GTSNPN, CDR2 SVGIG (reference sequence). This chain's CDR3 is CASSPPGGYETQYF. CDR3 coding DNA: TGTGCCAGTAGTCCCCCCGGCGGATATGAGACCCAGTACTTC.

The chain links TRBV18 to TRBJ1-4; D is ambiguous. CDR1 is KGHSH, CDR2 LQKENI, per germline. Trimming removed 5 bases from V and 4 bases from J, with 8 bases in between. This CDR3 has 13 amino acids. The CDR3 reads CASSVDRNEKLFF. CDR3 nucleotides: TGTGCCAGCTCAGTGGACCGTAATGAAAAACTGTTTTTT.

V usage is TRBV5-4 and J usage is TRBJ1-6; no clear D. In germline, CDR1 is SGHNT, CDR2 YYREEE (reference sequence). The CDR3 runs to 14 residues. The V and J ends lost 1 base and 9 bases respectively, with 11 bases between them. The CDR3: CASSLYGEGSPLHF. The CDR3 region has the DNA TGTGCCAGCAGCTTGTACGGGGAGGGTTCACCCCTCCACTTT.

This clonotype appeared many times. The CDR3 DNA reads TGCAGTGCTAGTACTGAGTACGAGCAGTACTTC. Residues: CSASTEYEQYF. The gene calls are TRBV20-1 and TRBJ2-7; D not resolved. Germline V gene sequence: CDR1 DFQATT, CDR2 SNEGSKA (reference sequence). This CDR3 is built from 11 residues. With 3 bases removed from V and 4 bases from J, the gap between germline ends came to 7 bases.

This clonotype was seen only a few times. J is TRBJ2-3 and V is TRBV28; D unresolved. CDR1 and CDR2 from the germline V gene are MDHEN and SYDVKM. The CDR3 spans 15 residues. Trimming took off 3 bases at V and 5 bases at J, with 15 bases between the two ends. The CDR3 loop reads CASSFPRPSGDTQYF. In DNA, the CDR3 is TGTGCCAGCAGTTTCCCGCGGCCTTCCGGAGATACGCAGTATTTT. Full variable domain (rest looked up from reference TRBV28 and TRBJ2-3): DVKVTQSSRYLVKRTGEKVFLECVQDMDHENMFWYRQDPGLGLRLIYFSYDVKMKEKGDIPEGYSVSREKKERFSLILESASTNQTSMYLCASSFPRPSGDTQYFGPGTRLTVL.

This clonotype was counted a few times. The chain employs TRBV10-3 and TRBJ2-1, with 9 positions matching TRBD2. With 4 bases clipped from V and 7 bases from J, the junction kept 8 bases outside the gene matches. This CDR3 has 15 residues. Germline CDR1 ENHRY, CDR2 SYGVKD. The CDR3 nucleotides are TGTGCCATCAGTGTTAATAGCGGGAGAGTAAATGAGCAGTTCTTC. Protein sequence: CAISVNSGRVNEQFF.

This clonotype was seen repeatedly, ten times or more. The J gene is TRBJ2-5, the V gene TRBV2; possibly TRBD2 for D (6 bases). Deletions cut 8 bases from V and 2 bases from J, with 21 bases between. Germline V gene lookup returns CDR1 SNHLY and CDR2 FYNNEI. The CDR3 length is 16 residues. The CDR3 sequence: CASRWASKGGQETQYF. As DNA, the CDR3 is TGTGCCAGCCGCTGGGCCTCCAAGGGAGGTCAAGAGACCCAGTACTTC.

This clonotype was detected many times. The chain is built from TRBV6-1 and TRBJ1-3; D gene unclear. Germline CDR1 is MNHNS and CDR2 is SASEGT. The CDR3 is made up of 15 amino acids. V was cut by 3 bases and J by 4 bases, with 13 bases left in between. The CDR3 sequence: CASSEVTHVGNTIYF. Here the CDR3 DNA reads TGTGCCAGCAGTGAGGTGACCCACGTCGGAAACACCATATATTTT.

There are many counts of this clonotype. The chain has TRBV5-1 and TRBJ2-7; TRBD2 matches 10 bases. The CDR3 loop spans 14 amino acids. V gave up 4 bases and J gave up 6 bases; unmatched junction bases: 7. From germline, CDR1 is SGHRS and CDR2 YFSETQ. The CDR3 protein is CASSPSGSGSEQYF. CDR3 DNA: TGCGCCAGCAGCCCTAGCGGGAGCGGCTCCGAGCAGTACTTC.

The chain couples TRBV10-3 to TRBJ2-7; no definite D call. The length of the CDR3 is 13 residues. Germline V gene lookup returns CDR1 ENHRY and CDR2 SYGVKD. The V end was cut by 2 bases, the J end by 2 bases, with 7 bases between. The CDR3 sequence: CAISEERTYEQYF. The CDR3 DNA reads as TGTGCCATCAGTGAGGAGCGTACCTACGAGCAGTACTTC.

V and J are TRBV12-3 or TRBV12-4 and TRBJ2-1, with unresolved D. The V end was cut by 5 bases, the J end by 12 bases, with 11 bases between. This CDR3 spans 11 amino acids. The CDR3 DNA sequence: TGTGCCAGCAGTCCCGGGCCCTGGCAGTTCTTC. Translation: CASSPGPWQFF.

The sample holds many counts of this clonotype. The chain has TRBV7-2 and TRBJ1-1; no clear D. This CDR3 spans 13 amino acids. Looked up from germline, CDR1 is SGHTA and CDR2 is FQGNSA. Trimming took off 5 bases at V and 2 bases at J, with 9 bases between the two ends. The CDR3 here is CASSQQANTEAFF. DNA for the CDR3: TGTGCCAGCAGCCAGCAGGCTAACACTGAAGCTTTCTTT.

This clonotype has a handful of counts. The chain carries TRBV7-9 and TRBJ1-2, with a possible D match to TRBD1 (6 bases). Germline CDR1 is SEHNR and CDR2 is FQNEAQ (reference sequence). The CDR3 contains 16 residues. Trimming removed 0 bases at V and 8 bases at J, with 19 bases between. CDR3 protein: CASSLAGGGGRGGYTF. The CDR3 DNA sequence: TGTGCCAGCAGCTTAGCCGGGGGGGGCGGACGCGGAGGCTACACCTTC.

This rearrangement joins TRBV2 to TRBJ2-2, with D tentatively TRBD1 (6 bases). Germline CDR1 reads SNHLY; CDR2 reads FYNNEI. The CDR3 totals 17 residues. Trimming left V 1 base short and J 3 bases short, with 15 bases between. As DNA, the CDR3 is TGTGCCAGCAGTGAAGTCGAGACAGGCCCCGACACCGGGGAGCTGTTTTTT. Its protein is CASSEVETGPDTGELFF.

This clonotype was found a few times. The rearrangement joins TRBV6-1 to TRBJ2-5; perhaps TRBD2 as D (5 bases). The CDR3 covers 16 residues. Germline values: CDR1 MNHNS, CDR2 SASEGT. Trimming pared 5 bases from V and 5 bases from J, leaving 21 bases between. DNA for the CDR3: TGTGCCAGCAGTTATCCTCCAGACGGTGGAGGCGAGACCCAGTACTTC. This translates into CASSYPPDGGGETQYF.

This clonotype was observed many times. This chain links TRBV5-8 with TRBJ2-3; no reliable D call. Trimming cost V 0 bases and J 0 bases, with 11 bases left between them. The CDR3 covers 16 residues. Germline V gene sequence: CDR1 SGHTS, CDR2 YDEGEE. The CDR3 reads CASSLAAGASTDTQYF. The CDR3 DNA follows: TGTGCCAGCAGCTTGGCGGCCGGAGCTAGCACAGATACGCAGTATTTT.

The chain joins TRBV7-3 to TRBJ2-1; D ambiguous. CDR3 length: 15 residues. V was shortened by 0 bases and J by 0 bases, with 6 bases between the two germline ends. Germline CDR1 reads SGHTA; CDR2 reads FQGTGA. The CDR3 DNA sequence: TGTGCCAGCAGCTTAACGGCAGACTCCTACAATGAGCAGTTCTTC. This translates into CASSLTADSYNEQFF.

The rearrangement links TRBV20-1 to TRBJ2-3, with a weak D call TRBD2 (5 bases). This CDR3 has 16 residues. The V end lost 1 base, the J end lost 0 bases, and 14 bases lay between the germline ends. Germline V lookup: CDR1 DFQATT, CDR2 SNEGSKA (reference sequence). CDR3: CSARAPGRGSTDTQYF. The CDR3 DNA reads as TGCAGTGCTAGAGCCCCGGGCCGGGGTAGCACAGATACGCAGTATTTT.

This clonotype was picked up a small number of times. This sequence joins TRBV11-2 and TRBJ2-7; the D call may be TRBD1 or TRBD2 (5 bases each). The CDR3 totals 16 residues. Trimming stripped 3 bases from V and 0 bases from J, with 15 bases between. CDR1 and CDR2 (germline): SGHAT, FQNNGV. The DNA for the CDR3 is TGTGCCAGCAGCTTTGGGACCCTCGATAGCTCCTACGAGCAGTACTTC. It specifies CASSFGTLDSSYEQYF.

There are many counts of this clonotype. J is TRBJ2-7 and V is TRBV20-1; maybe TRBD2 (8 bases). This CDR3 region has 15 residues. Germline CDR1 and CDR2: DFQATT and SNEGSKA (reference sequence). V lost 5 bases and J 2 bases, leaving 19 bases between the germline ends. CDR3 sequence reads: CSALTGELAAYEQYF. CDR3 bases: TGCAGTGCTCTAACAGGGGAACTAGCGGCCTACGAGCAGTACTTC.

This clonotype was detected ten times or more. The gene calls are TRBV12-3 or TRBV12-4 and TRBJ1-1; unclear D gene. The germline V and J ends were trimmed by 5 bases and 0 bases, with 13 bases remaining between them. The length of the CDR3 is 15 residues. CDR3 DNA: TGTGCCAGCAGTCCTCGCGAGAGGGTGAACACTGAAGCTTTCTTT. Residues: CASSPRERVNTEAFF.

This clonotype has more than one count but fewer than ten. This chain uses TRBV24-1 with TRBJ2-1; D gene ambiguous. Germline V CDR1 and CDR2: KGHDR, SFDVKD. CDR3 length: 12 amino acids. Trimming left V 6 bases short and J 5 bases short, with 7 bases between. For the CDR3, the DNA is TGTGCCACCAGTCCCGCGGACAATGAGCAGTTCTTC. Translated, it gives CATSPADNEQFF.

A note on this clonotype: A much larger clone lies a single base off, so this may be a read error. The chain joins TRBV27 to TRBJ2-1; D might be TRBD1 (5 bases). Trimming took 1 base from V and 6 from J, leaving 13 bases between them. Germline CDR1 is MNHEY and CDR2 is SMNVEV (reference sequence). The CDR3 loop spans 15 amino acids. The CDR3 reads CASSLYLGACNEQFF. The DNA for the CDR3 is TGTGCCAGCAGTTTATACCTTGGGGCCTGCAATGAGCAGTTCTTC.

This clonotype was found many times. V and J are TRBV20-1 and TRBJ2-1; the match to TRBD2 covers 7 bases. V shed 6 bases and J 0 bases; nucleotides not matched to a gene: 8. This CDR3 spans 15 amino acids. Germline assignment: CDR1 DFQATT and CDR2 SNEGSKA (reference sequence). CDR3 in amino acids: CSAPRDYPSYNEQFF. CDR3 nucleotides: TGCAGTGCCCCCCGGGACTACCCCTCCTACAATGAGCAGTTCTTC.

J is TRBJ2-1 and V is TRBV7-2; TRBD2 matches 9 bases. Germline values: CDR1 SGHTA, CDR2 FQGNSA. The V segment lost 5 bases and the J segment 4 bases; nucleotides outside the gene matches: 9. The CDR3 spans 16 residues. CDR3: CASSRKASGTYNEQFF. For the CDR3, the DNA is TGTGCCAGCAGCAGAAAGGCTAGCGGGACGTACAATGAGCAGTTCTTC.